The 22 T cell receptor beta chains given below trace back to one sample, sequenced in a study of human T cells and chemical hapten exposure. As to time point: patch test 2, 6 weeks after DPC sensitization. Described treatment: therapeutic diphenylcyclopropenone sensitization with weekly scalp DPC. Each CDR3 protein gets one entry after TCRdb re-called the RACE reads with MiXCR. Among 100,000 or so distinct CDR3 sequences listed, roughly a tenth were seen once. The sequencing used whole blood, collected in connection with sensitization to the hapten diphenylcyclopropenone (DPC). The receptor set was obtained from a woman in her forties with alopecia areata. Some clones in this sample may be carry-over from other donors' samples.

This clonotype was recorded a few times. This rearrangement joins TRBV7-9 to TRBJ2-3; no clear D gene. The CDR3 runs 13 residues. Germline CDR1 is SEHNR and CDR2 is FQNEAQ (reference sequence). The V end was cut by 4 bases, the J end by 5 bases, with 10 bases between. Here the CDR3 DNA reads TGTGCCAGCAGCTCCCCTCCAGAAGATACGCAGTATTTT. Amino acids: CASSSPPEDTQYF.

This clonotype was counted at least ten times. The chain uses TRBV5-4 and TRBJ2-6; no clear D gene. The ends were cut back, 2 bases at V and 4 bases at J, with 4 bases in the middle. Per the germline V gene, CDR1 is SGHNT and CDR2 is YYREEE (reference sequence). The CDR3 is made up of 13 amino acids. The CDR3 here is CASSLRGANVLTF. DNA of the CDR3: TGTGCCAGCAGCTTAAGGGGGGCCAACGTCCTGACTTTC.

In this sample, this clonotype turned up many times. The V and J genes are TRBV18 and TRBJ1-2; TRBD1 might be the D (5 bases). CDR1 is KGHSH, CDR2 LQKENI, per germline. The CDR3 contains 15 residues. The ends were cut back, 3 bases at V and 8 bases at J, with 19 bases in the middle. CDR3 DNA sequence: TGTGCCAGCTCACCCCCAGGGAATCGGCCTATCGGCTACACCTTC. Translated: CASSPPGNRPIGYTF.

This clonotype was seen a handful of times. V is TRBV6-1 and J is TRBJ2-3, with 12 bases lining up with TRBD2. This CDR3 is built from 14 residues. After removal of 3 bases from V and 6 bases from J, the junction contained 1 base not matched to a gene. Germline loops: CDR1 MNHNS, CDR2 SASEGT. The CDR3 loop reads CASSEGTSGDTQYF. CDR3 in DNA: TGTGCCAGCAGTGAGGGGACTAGCGGGGATACGCAGTATTTT.

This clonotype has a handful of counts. The CDR3 DNA reads TGTGCCAGCAGCCCGGACAGTTTTAGCACTGAAGCTTTCTTT. It translates to CASSPDSFSTEAFF. This rearrangement joins TRBV5-4 to TRBJ1-1; D may be TRBD1 (6 bases). Germline lookup yields CDR1 SGHNT and CDR2 YYREEE (reference sequence). V lost 4 bases to trimming and J lost 4 bases, with 14 bases between them. The CDR3 has 14 amino acids. Based on the CDR3 plus reference TRBV5-4 and TRBJ1-1, the full variable domain is ETGVTQSPTHLIKTRGQQVTLRCSSQSGHNTVSWYQQALGQGPQFIFQYYREEENGRGNFPPRFSGLQFPNYSSELNVNALELDDSALYLCASSPDSFSTEAFFGQGTRLTVV.

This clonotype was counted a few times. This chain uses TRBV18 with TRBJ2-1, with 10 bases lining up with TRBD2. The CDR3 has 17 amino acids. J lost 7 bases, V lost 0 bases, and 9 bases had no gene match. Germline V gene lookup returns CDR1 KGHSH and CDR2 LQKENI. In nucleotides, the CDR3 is TGTGCCAGCTCACCACCGGTCCTAGCGGGAGTCCGGAATGAGCAGTTCTTC. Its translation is CASSPPVLAGVRNEQFF.

CDR3 DNA sequence: TGCGCCAGCAGCCACGGACAGGGCGCACAAGAGACCCAGTACTTC. Its protein is CASSHGQGAQETQYF. The chain uses TRBV4-1 and TRBJ2-5, with 8 bases that match TRBD1. The CDR3 has 15 amino acids. Germline loops: CDR1 MGHRA, CDR2 YSYEKL. Trimming cost V 3 bases and J 2 bases; bases outside gene matches: 5.

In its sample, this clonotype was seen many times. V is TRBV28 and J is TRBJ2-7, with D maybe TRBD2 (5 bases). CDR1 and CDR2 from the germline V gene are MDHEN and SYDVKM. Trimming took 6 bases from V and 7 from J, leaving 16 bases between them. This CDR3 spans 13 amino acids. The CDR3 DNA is TGTGCCAGCAGGGGAGCCTCTACATGGGAGCAGTACTTC. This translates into CASRGASTWEQYF.

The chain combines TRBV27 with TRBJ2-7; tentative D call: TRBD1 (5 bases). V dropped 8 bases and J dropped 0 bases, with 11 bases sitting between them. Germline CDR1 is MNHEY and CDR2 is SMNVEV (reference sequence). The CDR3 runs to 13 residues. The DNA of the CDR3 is TGTGCCAGCTCTCAACAGGTCTCCTACGAGCAGTACTTC. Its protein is CASSQQVSYEQYF.

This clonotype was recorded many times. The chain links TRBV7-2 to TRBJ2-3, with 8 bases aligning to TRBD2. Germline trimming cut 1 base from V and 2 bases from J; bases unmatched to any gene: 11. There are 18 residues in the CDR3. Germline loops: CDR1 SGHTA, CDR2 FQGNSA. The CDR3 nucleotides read TGTGCCAGCAGCTTAGAGGGGACTAGGACGGTCTCCACAGATACGCAGTATTTT. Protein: CASSLEGTRTVSTDTQYF.

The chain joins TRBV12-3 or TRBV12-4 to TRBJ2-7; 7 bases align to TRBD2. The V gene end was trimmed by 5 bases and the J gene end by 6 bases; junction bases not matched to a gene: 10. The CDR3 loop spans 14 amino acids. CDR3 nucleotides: TGTGCCAGCAGTCAAGCGGGATGGGCAACCGAGCAGTACTTC. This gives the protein CASSQAGWATEQYF.

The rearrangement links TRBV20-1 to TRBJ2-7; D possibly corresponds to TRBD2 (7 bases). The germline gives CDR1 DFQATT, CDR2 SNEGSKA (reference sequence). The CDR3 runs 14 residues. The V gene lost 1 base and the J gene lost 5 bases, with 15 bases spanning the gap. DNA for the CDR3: TGCAGTGCTAGAGCGGGGCGGGGGCTCAACGAGCAGTACTTC. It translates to CSARAGRGLNEQYF.

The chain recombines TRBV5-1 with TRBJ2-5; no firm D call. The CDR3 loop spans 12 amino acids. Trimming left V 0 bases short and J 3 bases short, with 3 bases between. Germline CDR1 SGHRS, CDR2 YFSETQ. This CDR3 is CASSLGKETQYF. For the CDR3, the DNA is TGCGCCAGCAGCTTGGGGAAAGAGACCCAGTACTTC. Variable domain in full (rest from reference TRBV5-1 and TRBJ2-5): KAGVTQTPRYLIKTRGQQVTLSCSPISGHRSVSWYQQTPGQGLQFLFEYFSETQRNKGNFPGRFSGRQFSNSRSEMNVSTLELGDSALYLCASSLGKETQYFGPGTRLLVL.

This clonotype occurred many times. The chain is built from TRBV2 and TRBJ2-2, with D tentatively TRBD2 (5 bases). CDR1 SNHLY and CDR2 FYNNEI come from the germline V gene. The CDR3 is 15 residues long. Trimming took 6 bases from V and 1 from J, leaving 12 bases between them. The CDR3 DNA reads TGTGCCAGCAGAAGTCTAGCCATGAACACCGGGGAGCTGTTTTTT. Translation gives CASRSLAMNTGELFF.

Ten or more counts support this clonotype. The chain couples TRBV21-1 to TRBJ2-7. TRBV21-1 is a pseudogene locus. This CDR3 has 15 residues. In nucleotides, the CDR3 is TGTGCCAGCAGCAAAGTCCCACAAGTACGTGACGAGCAGTACTTC. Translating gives CASSKVPQVRDEQYF.

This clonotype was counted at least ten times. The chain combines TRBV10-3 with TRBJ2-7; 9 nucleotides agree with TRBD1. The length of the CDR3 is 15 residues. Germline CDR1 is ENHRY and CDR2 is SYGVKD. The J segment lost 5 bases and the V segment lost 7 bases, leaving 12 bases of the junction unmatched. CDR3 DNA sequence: TGTGCCATCAATAGGGACAGGGAATCTAGGGACGAGCAGTACTTC. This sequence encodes CAINRDRESRDEQYF.

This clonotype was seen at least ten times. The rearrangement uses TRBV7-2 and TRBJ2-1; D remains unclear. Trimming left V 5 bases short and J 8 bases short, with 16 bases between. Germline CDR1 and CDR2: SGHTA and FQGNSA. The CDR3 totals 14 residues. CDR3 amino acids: CASSLGLSWDEQFF. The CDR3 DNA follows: TGTGCCAGCAGCCTCGGCCTCTCCTGGGATGAGCAGTTCTTC. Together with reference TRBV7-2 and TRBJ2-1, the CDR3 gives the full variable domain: GAGVSQSPSNKVTEKGKDVELRCDPISGHTALYWYRQSLGQGLEFLIYFQGNSAPDKSGLPSDRFSAERTGGSVSTLTIQRTQQEDSAVYLCASSLGLSWDEQFFGPGTRLTVL.

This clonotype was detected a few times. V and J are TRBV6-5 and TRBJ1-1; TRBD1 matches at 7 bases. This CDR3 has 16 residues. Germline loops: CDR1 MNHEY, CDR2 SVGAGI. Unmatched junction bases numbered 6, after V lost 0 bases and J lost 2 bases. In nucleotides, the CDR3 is TGTGCCAGCAGTTACTCAGGGGACAGCCTAAACACTGAAGCTTTCTTT. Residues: CASSYSGDSLNTEAFF.

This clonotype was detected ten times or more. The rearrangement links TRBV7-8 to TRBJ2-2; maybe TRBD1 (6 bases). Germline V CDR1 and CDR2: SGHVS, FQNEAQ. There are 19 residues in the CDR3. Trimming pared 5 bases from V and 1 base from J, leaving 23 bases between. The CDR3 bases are TGTGCCAGCAGCCTCTCCTCGGGACATTCTAACTTGAACACCGGGGAGCTGTTTTTT. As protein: CASSLSSGHSNLNTGELFF. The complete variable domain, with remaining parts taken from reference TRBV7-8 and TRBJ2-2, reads GAGVSQSPRYKVAKRGQDVALRCDPISGHVSLFWYQQALGQGPEFLTYFQNEAQLDKSGLPSDRFFAERPEGSVSTLKIQRTQQEDSAVYLCASSLSSGHSNLNTGELFFGEGSRLTVL.

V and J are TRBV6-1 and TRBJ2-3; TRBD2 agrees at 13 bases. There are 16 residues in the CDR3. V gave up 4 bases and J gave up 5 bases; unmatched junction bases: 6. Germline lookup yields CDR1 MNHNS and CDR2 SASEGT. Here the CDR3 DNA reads TGTGCCAGCAGTGCCGGACTAGCGGGAGCGGGAGATACGCAGTATTTT. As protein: CASSAGLAGAGDTQYF.

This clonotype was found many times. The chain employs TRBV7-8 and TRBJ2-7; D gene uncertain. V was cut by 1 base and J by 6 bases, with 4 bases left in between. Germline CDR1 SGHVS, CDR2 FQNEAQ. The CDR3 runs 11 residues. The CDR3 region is CASSLDFEQYF. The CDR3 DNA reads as TGTGCCAGCAGCTTAGATTTCGAGCAGTACTTC.

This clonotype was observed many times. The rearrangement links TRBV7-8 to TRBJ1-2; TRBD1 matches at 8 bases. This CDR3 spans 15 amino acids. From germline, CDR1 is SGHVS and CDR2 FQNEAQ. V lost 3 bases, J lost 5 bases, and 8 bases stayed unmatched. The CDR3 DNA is TGTGCCAGCAGCTTCACGACAGGGGTCGGGTATGGCTACACCTTC. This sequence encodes CASSFTTGVGYGYTF.